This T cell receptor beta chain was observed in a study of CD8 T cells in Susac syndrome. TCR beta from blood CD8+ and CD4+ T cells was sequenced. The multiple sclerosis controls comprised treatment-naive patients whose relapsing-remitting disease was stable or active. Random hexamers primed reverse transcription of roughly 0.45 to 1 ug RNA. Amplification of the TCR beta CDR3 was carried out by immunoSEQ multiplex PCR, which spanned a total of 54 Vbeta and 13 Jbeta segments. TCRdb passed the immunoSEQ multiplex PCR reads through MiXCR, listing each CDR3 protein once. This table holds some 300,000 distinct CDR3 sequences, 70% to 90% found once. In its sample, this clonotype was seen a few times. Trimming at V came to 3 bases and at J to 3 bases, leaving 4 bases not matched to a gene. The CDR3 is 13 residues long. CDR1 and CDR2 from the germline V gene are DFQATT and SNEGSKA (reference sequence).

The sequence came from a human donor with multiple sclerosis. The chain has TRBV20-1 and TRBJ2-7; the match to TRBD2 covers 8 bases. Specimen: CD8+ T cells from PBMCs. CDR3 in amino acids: CSARGTSNYEQYF. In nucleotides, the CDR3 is TGCAGTGCTAGGGGGACTAGTAACTACGAGCAGTACTTC.